This T cell receptor beta chain was recorded in a study of siplizumab effects on memory and regulatory T cells. Libraries were prepared by immunoSEQ multiplex PCR; TCRdb keeps only in-frame clonotypes and omits some of them. The top ten clones hold more than 0.65% of a sample with more than 85,000 clones, about 91% of them seen once. Regarding this clone: The antigen is not known.

V lost 5 bases and J 3 bases, leaving 17 bases between the germline ends. In germline, CDR1 is LNHDA, CDR2 SQIVND (reference sequence). The CDR3 length is 16 residues. Whole-study results and caveats: The alloreactive clones that mapped to unstimulated subsets made up only a minor fraction. Alloreactive sequences tracing back to unstimulated CD4+ memory cells fell significantly with siplizumab.

The V call is TRBV19, the J call TRBJ2-1, with no clear D. Sequenced material: Tregs sorted from blood. The sequence derives from a human donor in good health. The CDR3 sequence: CASSPLGGLDYNEQFF. CDR3 DNA sequence: TGTGCCAGTAGTCCCCTCGGTGGGCTGGACTACAATGAGCAGTTCTTC.